This TCR beta chain was sequenced for a study of blood T cell repertoires in COVID-19. For the study at large: Donors in the United States, Italy and Spain gave samples during acute or convalescent COVID-19. Sources were T cells, B-cell-depleted T cells, or PBMCs; the material itself was cDNA or gDNA.

Profiled with immunoSEQ multiplex PCR; TCRdb holds only in-frame clones, not every one. The sample includes 50,000 to 85,000 clones, 70% to 85% of them seen just once. Comments on this clone: The identical CDR3 is also encoded by other nucleotide sequences in the sample.

The sequenced sample was peripheral blood. This receptor was taken from a man aged 55 to 70 with acute or convalescent COVID-19.

In DNA, the CDR3 is TGTGCCAGCAGCTCTCCCAATCAGCCCCAGCATTTT. This encodes CASSSPNQPQHF. The V and J genes are TRBV7-9 and TRBJ1-5; no clear D. The CDR3 consists of 12 residues. Deletions cut 4 bases from V and 3 bases from J, with 4 bases between. Germline V CDR1 and CDR2: SEHNR, FQNEAQ (reference sequence).